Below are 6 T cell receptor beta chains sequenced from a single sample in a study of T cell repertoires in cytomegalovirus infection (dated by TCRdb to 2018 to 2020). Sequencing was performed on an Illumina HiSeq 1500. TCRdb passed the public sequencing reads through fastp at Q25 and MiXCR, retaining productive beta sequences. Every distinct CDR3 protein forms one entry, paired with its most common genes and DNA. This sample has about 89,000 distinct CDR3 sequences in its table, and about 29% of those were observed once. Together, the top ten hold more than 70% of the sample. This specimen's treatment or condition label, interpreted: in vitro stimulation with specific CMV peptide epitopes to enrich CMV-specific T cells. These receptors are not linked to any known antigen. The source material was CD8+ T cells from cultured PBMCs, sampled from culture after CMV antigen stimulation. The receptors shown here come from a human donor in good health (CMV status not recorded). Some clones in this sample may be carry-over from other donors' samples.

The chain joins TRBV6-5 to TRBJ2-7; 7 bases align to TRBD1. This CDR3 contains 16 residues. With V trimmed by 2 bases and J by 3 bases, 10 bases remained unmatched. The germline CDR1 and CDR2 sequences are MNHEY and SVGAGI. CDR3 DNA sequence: TGTGCCAGCAGTTACGTTTCCGCACAGGGGAACTACGAGCAGTACTTC. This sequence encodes CASSYVSAQGNYEQYF.

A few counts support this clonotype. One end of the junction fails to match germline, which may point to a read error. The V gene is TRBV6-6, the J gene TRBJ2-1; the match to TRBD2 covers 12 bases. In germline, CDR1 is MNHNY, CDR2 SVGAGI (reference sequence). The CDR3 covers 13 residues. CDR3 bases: TGTGCCAGCAGTTACCCTACTAGCGGGGGGCTCCACTTC. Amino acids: CASSYPTSGGLHF.

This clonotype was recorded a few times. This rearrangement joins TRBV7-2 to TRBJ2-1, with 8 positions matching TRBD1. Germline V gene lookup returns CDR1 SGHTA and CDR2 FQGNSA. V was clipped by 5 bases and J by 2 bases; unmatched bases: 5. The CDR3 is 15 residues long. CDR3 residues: CASSIRDRPYNEQFF. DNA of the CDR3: TGTGCCAGCAGCATCCGGGACAGGCCCTACAATGAGCAGTTCTTC.

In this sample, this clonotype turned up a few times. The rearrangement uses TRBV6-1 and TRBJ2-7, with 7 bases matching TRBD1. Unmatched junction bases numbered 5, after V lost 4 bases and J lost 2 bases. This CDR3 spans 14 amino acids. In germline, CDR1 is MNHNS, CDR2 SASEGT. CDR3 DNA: TGTGCCAGCAGTGTCGGGACAGCGACCTACGAGCAGTACTTC. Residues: CASSVGTATYEQYF.

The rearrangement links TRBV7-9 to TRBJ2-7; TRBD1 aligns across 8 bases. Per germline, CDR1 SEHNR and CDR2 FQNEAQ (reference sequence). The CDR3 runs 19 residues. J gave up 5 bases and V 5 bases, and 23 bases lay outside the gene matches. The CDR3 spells CASSPLLRNLDRGLDEQYF. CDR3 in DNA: TGTGCCAGCAGCCCACTTCTTAGGAACCTAGACAGGGGTTTGGACGAGCAGTACTTC.

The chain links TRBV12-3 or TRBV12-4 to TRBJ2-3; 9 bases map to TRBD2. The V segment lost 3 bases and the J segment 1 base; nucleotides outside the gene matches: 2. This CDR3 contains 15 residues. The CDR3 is CASSFAGGGTDTQYF. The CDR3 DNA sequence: TGTGCCAGCAGTTTTGCGGGAGGGGGCACAGATACGCAGTATTTT.